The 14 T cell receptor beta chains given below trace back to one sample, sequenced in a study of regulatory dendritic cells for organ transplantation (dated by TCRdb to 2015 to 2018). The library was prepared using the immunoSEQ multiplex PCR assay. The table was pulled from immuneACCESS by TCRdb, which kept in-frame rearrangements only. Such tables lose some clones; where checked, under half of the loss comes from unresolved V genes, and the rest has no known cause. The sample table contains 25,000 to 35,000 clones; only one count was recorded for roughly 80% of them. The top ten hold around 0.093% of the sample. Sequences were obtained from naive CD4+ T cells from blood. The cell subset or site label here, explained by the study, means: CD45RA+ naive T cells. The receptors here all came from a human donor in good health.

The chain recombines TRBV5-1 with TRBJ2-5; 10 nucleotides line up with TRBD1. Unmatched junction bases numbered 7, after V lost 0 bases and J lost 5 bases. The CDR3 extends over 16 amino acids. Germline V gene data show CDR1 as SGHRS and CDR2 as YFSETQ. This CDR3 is CASSLENWTGGETQYF. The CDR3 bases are TGCGCCAGCAGCTTGGAGAACTGGACAGGGGGGGAGACCCAGTACTTC.

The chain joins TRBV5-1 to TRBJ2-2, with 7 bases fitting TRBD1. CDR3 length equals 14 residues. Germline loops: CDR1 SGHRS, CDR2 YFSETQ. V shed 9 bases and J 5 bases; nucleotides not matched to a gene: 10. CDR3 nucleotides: TGCGCCATCCGAGGATCGACAGGGACCGGGGAGCTGTTTTTT. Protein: CAIRGSTGTGELFF.

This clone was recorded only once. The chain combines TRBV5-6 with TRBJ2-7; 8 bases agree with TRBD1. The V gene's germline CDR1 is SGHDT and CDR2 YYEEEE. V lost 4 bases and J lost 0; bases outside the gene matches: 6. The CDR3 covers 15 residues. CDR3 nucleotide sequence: TGTGCCAGCAGCCCGGGACAGGACTTCTCCTACGAGCAGTACTTC. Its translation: CASSPGQDFSYEQYF.

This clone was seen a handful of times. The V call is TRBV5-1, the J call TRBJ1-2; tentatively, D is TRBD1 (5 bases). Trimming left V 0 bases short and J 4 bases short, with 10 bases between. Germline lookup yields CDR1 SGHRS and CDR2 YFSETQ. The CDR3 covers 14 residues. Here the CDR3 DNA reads TGCGCCAGCAGCTTGGGGCGGGGCCCCTATGGCTACACCTTC. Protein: CASSLGRGPYGYTF.

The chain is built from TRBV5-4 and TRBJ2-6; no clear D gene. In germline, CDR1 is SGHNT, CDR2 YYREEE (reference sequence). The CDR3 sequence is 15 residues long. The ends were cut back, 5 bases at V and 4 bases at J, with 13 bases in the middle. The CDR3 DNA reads TGTGCCAGCAGTTCCTGGGCATCCGGGGCCAACGTCCTGACTTTC. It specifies CASSSWASGANVLTF.

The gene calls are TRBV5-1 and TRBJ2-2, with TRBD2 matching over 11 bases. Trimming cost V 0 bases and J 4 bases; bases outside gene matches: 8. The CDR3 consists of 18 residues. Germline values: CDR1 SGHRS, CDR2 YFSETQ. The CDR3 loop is CASSLAGTSGGVTGELFF. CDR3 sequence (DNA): TGCGCCAGCAGCTTGGCGGGCACTAGCGGGGGCGTCACCGGGGAGCTGTTTTTT. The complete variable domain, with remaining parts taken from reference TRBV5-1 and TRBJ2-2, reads KAGVTQTPRYLIKTRGQQVTLSCSPISGHRSVSWYQQTPGQGLQFLFEYFSETQRNKGNFPGRFSGRQFSNSRSEMNVSTLELGDSALYLCASSLAGTSGGVTGELFFGEGSRLTVL.

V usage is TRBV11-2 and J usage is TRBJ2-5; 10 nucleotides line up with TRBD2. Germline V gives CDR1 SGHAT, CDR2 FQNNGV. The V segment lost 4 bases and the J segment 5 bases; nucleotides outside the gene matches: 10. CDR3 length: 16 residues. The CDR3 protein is CASSSFSSGGKETQYF. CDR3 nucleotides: TGTGCCAGCAGCTCGTTTAGTAGCGGGGGGAAGGAGACCCAGTACTTC.

Written as DNA, the CDR3 is TGTGCCAGCAGCGGGCGGGGGACGTTCGGATTCGGTGAGCAGTTCTTC. It encodes CASSGRGTFGFGEQFF. This chain uses TRBV9 with TRBJ2-1; 7 nucleotides match TRBD2. Germline assignment: CDR1 SGDLS and CDR2 YYNGEE. V lost 3 bases and J lost 9; bases outside the gene matches: 15. The CDR3 has 16 residues.

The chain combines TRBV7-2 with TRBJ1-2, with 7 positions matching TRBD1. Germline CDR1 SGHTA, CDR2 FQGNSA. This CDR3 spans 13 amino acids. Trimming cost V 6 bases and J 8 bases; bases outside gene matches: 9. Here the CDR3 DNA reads TGTGCCAGCAGTCGAGACAGGGAACGCGGCTACACCTTC. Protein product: CASSRDRERGYTF.

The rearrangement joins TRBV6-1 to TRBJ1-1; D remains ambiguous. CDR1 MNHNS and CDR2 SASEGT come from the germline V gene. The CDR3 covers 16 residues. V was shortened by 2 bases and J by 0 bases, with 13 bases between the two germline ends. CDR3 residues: CASSESGGSLNTEAFF. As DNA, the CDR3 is TGTGCCAGCAGTGAAAGTGGAGGCAGCTTGAACACTGAAGCTTTCTTT.

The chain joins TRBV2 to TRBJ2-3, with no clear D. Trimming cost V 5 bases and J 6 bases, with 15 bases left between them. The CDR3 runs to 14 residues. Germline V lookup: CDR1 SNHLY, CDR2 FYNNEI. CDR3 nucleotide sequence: TGTGCCAGCAGTTTTACGACTTGGAGTGATACGCAGTATTTT. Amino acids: CASSFTTWSDTQYF.

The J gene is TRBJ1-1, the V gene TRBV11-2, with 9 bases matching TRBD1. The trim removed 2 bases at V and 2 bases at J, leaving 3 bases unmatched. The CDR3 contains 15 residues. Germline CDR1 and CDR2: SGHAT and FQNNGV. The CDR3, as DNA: TGTGCCAGCAGCTTAATACAGGGGGCTAACACTGAAGCTTTCTTT. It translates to CASSLIQGANTEAFF.

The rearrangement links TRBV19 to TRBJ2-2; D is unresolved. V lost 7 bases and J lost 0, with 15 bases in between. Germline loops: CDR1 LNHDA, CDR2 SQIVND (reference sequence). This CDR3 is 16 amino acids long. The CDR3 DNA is TGTGCCAGTACTCTATCGATCGGGTCGAACACCGGGGAGCTGTTTTTT. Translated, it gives CASTLSIGSNTGELFF.

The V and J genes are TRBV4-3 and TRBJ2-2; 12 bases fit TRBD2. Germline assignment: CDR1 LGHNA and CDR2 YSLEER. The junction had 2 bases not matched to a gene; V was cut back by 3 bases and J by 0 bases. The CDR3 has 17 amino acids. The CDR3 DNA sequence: TGCGCCAGCAGCCAGGGACTAGCGGGCCCGAACACCGGGGAGCTGTTTTTT. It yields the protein CASSQGLAGPNTGELFF.